This T cell receptor (beta chain) is drawn from a study of T cell repertoires in cytomegalovirus infection. For the study at large: Public TCR beta signature analysis indicated the presence of both CMV infection and matching HLA type.

Findings and limits, study-wide: HLA-C-restricted CMV clonotypes gave the most frequent clonotype in two of eight donors. Summed public TCR beta family frequency identified CMV carriers bearing the relevant HLA.

The V gene lost 0 bases and the J gene lost 2 bases, with 10 bases spanning the gap. The CDR3 spans 15 residues. Germline V gene data show CDR1 as MNHEY and CDR2 as SVGEGT. In its sample, this clonotype was seen a few times. The antigen is unknown. TCRdb re-called the reads through MiXCR, storing one row per CDR3 protein. Of about 180,000 distinct CDR3 sequences in the sample, about a sixth were seen once. The chain links TRBV6-2 or TRBV6-3 to TRBJ1-2; D unresolved. Sequencing input: CD8+ T cells from PBMCs. The TCR originated in a human donor in good health (CMV status not recorded). Some clones in this sample may be carry-over from other donors' samples. The chain's CDR3 is CASSYSIRSNYGYTF. Written as DNA, the CDR3 is TGTGCCAGCAGTTACTCGATCAGATCCAACTATGGCTACACCTTC.